This T cell receptor beta chain was profiled in a study of immune reconstitution after stem cell transplant in scleroderma. This clonotype is medium-sized by share. Germline V gene data show CDR1 as DFQATT and CDR2 as SNEGSKA (reference sequence). The CDR3 runs to 10 residues. The V end lost 5 bases, the J end lost 4 bases, and 6 bases lay between the germline ends. TCRdb used MiXCR to reprocess the RT-PCR reads, holding one entry per CDR3 protein. The profile shows 1,500 to 2,000 distinct CDR3 sequences, 7.5% to 9% of them singletons. The rearrangement links TRBV20-1 to TRBJ2-7; D call uncertain. Sampling was conducted before or after autologous hematopoietic stem cell transplantation (not recorded which). This sequence was found in a female donor with systemic sclerosis. CDR3: CSAANYEQYF. CDR3 DNA: TGCAGTGCTGCAAATTACGAGCAGTACTTC.